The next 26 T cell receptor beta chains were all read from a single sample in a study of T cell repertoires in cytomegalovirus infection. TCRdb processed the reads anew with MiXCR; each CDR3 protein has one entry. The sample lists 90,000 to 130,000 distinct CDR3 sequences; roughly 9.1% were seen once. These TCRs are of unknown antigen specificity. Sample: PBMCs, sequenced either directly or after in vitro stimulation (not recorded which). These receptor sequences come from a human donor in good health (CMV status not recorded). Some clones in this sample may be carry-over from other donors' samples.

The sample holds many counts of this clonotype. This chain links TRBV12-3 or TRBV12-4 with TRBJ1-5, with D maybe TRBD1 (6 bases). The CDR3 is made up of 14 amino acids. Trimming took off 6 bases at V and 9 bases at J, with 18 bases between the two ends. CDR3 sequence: CASSQNRAPRPQHF. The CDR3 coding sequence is TGTGCCAGCAGCCAGAACAGGGCCCCTCGGCCCCAGCATTTT.

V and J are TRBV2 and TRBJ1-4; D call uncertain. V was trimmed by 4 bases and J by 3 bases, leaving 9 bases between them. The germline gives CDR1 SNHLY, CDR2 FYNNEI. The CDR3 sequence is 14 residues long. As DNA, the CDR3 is TGTGCCAGCAGTGTAGCGGAGGCTAATGAAAAACTGTTTTTT. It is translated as CASSVAEANEKLFF. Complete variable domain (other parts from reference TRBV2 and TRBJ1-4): EPEVTQTPSHQVTQMGQEVILRCVPISNHLYFYWYRQILGQKVEFLVSFYNNEISEKSEIFDDQFSVERPDGSNFTLKIRSTKLEDSAMYFCASSVAEANEKLFFGSGTQLSVL.

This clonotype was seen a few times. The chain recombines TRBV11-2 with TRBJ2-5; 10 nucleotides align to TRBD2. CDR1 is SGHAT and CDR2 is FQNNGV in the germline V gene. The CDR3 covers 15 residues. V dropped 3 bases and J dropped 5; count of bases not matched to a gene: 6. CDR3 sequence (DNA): TGTGCCAGCAGCTTTTCTAGCGGGAGCAGTGAGACCCAGTACTTC. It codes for CASSFSSGSSETQYF.

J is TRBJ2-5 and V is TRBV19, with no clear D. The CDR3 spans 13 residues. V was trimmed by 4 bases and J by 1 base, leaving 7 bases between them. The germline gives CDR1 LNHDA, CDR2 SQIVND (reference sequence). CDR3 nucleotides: TGTGCCAGTAGTAGATACAGCCAAGAGACCCAGTACTTC. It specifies CASSRYSQETQYF.

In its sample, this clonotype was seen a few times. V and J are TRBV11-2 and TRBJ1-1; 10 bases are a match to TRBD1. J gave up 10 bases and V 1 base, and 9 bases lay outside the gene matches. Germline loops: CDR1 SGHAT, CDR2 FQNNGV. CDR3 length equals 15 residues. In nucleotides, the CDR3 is TGTGCCAGCAGCTTAGGGGACAGGGGCGTAAGAGGAGCTTTCTTT. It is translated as CASSLGDRGVRGAFF.

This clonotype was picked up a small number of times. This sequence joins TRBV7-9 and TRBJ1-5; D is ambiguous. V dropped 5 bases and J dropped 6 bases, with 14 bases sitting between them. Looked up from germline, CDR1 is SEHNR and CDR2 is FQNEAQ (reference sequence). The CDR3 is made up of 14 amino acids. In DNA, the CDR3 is TGTGCCAGCAGCCCAGATTTTTCCAGTCAGCCCCAGCATTTT. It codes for CASSPDFSSQPQHF.

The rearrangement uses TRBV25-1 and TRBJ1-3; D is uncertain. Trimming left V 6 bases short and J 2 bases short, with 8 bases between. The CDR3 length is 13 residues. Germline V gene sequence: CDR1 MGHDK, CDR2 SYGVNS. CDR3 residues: CASSRPTGNTIYF. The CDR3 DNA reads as TGTGCCAGCAGCAGGCCCACTGGAAACACCATATATTTT.

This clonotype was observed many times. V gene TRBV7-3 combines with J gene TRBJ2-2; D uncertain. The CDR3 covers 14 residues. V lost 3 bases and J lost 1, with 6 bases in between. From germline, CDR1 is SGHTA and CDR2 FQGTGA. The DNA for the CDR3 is TGTGCCAGCAGCTTCAGAAAGAACACCGGGGAGCTGTTTTTT. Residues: CASSFRKNTGELFF.

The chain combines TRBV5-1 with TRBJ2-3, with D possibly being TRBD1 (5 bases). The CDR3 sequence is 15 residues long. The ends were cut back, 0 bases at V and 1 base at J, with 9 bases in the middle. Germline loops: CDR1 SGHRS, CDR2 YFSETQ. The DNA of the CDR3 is TGCGCCAGCAGCTTGGTCAGGGCCCGCACAGATACGCAGTATTTT. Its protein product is CASSLVRARTDTQYF.

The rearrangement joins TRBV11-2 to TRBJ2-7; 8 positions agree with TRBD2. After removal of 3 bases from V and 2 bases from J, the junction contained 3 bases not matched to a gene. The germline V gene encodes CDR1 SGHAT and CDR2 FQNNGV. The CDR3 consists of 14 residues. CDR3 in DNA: TGTGCCAGCAGCTTGGGACTAGGGGCCTACGAGCAGTACTTC. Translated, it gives CASSLGLGAYEQYF.

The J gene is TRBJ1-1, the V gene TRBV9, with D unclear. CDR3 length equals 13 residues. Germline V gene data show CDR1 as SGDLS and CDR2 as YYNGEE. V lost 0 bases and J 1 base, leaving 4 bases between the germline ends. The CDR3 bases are TGTGCCAGCAGCGTAGAGTCGAACACTGAAGCTTTCTTT. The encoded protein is CASSVESNTEAFF.

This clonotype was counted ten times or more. Here the CDR3 DNA reads TGTGCCAGCAGCTTAGAAGTGACAGTTATTAATGAGCAGTTCTTC. This gives the protein CASSLEVTVINEQFF. The chain recombines TRBV7-2 with TRBJ2-1, with D possibly TRBD1 on 5 matching bases. With 1 base removed from V and 7 bases from J, the gap between germline ends came to 14 bases. The CDR3 is 15 amino acids. CDR1 SGHTA and CDR2 FQGNSA come from the germline V gene.

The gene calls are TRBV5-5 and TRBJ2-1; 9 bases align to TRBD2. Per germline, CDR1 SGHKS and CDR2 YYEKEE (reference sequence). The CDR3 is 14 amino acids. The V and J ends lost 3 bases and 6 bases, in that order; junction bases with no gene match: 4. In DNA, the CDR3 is TGTGCCAGCAGCTACTGGACTAGCGTCAATGAGCAGTTCTTC. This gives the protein CASSYWTSVNEQFF.

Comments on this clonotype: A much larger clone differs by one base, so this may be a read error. CDR3 sequence reads: CVSSPGQVRTEAFF. Written as DNA, the CDR3 is TGTGTCAGCAGCCCAGGACAGGTTAGGACTGAAGCTTTCTTT. The rearrangement joins TRBV28 to TRBJ1-1, with 7 bases aligning to TRBD1. The CDR3 spans 14 residues. Germline V gene sequence: CDR1 MDHEN, CDR2 SYDVKM.

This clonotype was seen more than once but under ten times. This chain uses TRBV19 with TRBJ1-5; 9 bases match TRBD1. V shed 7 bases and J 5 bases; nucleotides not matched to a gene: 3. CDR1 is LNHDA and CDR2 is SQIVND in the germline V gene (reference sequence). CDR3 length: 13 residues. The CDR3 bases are TGTGCCAGTATGGGACAGGGATATCAGCCCCAGCATTTT. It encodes CASMGQGYQPQHF.

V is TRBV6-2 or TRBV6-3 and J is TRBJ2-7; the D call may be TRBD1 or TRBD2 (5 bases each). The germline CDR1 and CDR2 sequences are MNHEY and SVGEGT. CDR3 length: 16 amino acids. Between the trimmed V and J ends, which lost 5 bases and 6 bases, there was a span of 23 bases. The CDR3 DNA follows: TGTGCCAGCAGTCGCCCCCCGGGACCCCCAGAAGGCGAGCAGTACGTC. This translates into CASSRPPGPPEGEQYV.

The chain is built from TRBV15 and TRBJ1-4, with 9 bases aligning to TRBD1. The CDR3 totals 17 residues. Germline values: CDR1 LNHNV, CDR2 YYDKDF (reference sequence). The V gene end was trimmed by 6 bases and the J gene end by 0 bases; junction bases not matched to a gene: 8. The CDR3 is CATSPGQGFATNEKLFF. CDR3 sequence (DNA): TGTGCCACCAGTCCGGGACAGGGTTTTGCAACTAATGAAAAACTGTTTTTT.

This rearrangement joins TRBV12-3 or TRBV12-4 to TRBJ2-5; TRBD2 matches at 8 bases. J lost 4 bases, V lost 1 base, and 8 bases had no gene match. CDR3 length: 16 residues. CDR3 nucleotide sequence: TGTGCCAGCAGTTTAGGACCTCGGGAGGGCCGAGAGACCCAGTACTTC. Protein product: CASSLGPREGRETQYF.

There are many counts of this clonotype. The CDR3 bases are TGTGCCAGCAGTGTGGACAGACGGGGCGAGCAGTACGTC. Protein: CASSVDRRGEQYV. The chain couples TRBV2 to TRBJ2-7, with a tentative D call TRBD1 (6 bases). V gave up 4 bases and J gave up 6 bases, with 13 bases separating them. Germline V gene lookup returns CDR1 SNHLY and CDR2 FYNNEI. This CDR3 is 13 amino acids long.

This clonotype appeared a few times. CDR3 in DNA: TGTGCCAGCAGCTTAGTGGGAGGGGGCAGAAGTGAAAAACTGTTTTTT. This translates into CASSLVGGGRSEKLFF. This chain joins TRBV7-2 and TRBJ1-4; 7 bases map to TRBD1. Germline CDR1 and CDR2: SGHTA and FQGNSA. The CDR3 length is 16 residues. V shed 1 base and J 7 bases; nucleotides not matched to a gene: 9.

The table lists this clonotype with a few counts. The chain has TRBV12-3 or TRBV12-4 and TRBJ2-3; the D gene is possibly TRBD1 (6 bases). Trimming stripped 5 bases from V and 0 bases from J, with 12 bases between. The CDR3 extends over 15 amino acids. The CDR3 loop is CASSIQGSSTDTQYF. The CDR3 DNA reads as TGTGCCAGCAGTATCCAGGGGTCTAGCACAGATACGCAGTATTTT.

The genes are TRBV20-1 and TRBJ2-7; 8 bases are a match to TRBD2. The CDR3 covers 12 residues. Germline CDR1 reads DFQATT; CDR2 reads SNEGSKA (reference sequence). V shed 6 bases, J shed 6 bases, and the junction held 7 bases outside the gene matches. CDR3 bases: TGCAGTGCCCGGGGACTAGAGCGCGAGCAGTACTTC. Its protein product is CSARGLEREQYF.

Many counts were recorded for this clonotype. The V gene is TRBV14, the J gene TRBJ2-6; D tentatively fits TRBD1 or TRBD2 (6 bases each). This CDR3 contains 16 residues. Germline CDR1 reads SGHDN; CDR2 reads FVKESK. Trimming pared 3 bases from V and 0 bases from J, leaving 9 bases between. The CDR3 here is CASSHPGASGANVLTF. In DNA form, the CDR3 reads TGTGCCAGCAGCCATCCGGGGGCCTCTGGGGCCAACGTCCTGACTTTC.

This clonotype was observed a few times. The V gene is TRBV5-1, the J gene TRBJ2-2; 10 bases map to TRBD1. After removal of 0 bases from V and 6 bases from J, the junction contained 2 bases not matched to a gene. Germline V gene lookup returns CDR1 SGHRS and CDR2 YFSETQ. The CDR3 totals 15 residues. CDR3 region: CASSLGGQGAGELFF. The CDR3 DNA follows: TGCGCCAGCAGCTTGGGCGGACAGGGGGCCGGGGAGCTGTTTTTT.

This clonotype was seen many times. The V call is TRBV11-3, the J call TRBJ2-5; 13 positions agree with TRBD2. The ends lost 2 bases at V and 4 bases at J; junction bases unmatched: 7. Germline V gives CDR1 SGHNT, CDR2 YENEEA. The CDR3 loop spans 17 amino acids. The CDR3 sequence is CASSLMLRLAGGETQYF. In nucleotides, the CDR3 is TGTGCCAGCAGCTTAATGCTCAGACTAGCGGGAGGAGAGACCCAGTACTTC.

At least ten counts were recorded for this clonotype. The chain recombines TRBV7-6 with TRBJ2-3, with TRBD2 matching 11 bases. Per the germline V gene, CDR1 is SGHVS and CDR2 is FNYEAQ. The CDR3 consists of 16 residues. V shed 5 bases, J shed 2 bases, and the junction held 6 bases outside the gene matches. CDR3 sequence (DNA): TGTGCCAGCAGCGAAACTAGCGGGAGACCCACAGATACGCAGTATTTT. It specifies CASSETSGRPTDTQYF.